These T cell receptor beta chains were read from a single sample in a study of persistence of HIV-infected CD4 T cells. Which antigens these TCRs recognize remains unknown. Clones were sequenced by immunoSEQ multiplex PCR, and TCRdb holds only the in-frame ones, with some missing. The sample consists of under 25,000 clones, over 65% of them appearing once. The sequencing used CD4+ T cells sorted from PBMCs after roughly 18-hour stimulation, collected from a patient who received antiretroviral therapy. These receptor sequences come from an adult man with HIV who was CMV-seropositive. CDR3s include the opening cysteine and the closing phenylalanine or tryptophan. Each record gives: J gene, V gene, clone size, D gene, CDR3 protein, CDR3 DNA. The D gene is left open where the match is weak. A row's size may be missing; if present it is once, few, many or a size class.

TRBJ1-1 TRBV4-2 . TRBD1 CASSLETGTENTEAFF TGTGCCAGCAGCCTCGAAACCGGGACAGAGAACACTGAAGCTTTCTTT
TRBJ2-7 TRBV28 . . CASSFGRQYF TGTGCCAGCAGTTTCGGGAGGCAGTACTTC
TRBJ1-5 TRBV3-1/TRBV3-2 . . CASSQDRGDSRPQHF TGTGCCAGCAGCCAAGATAGGGGGGATTCGCGGCCCCAGCATTTT
TRBJ2-1 TRBV1 few . CTSRPPGLLLTYNEQFF TGCACCAGCAGACCCCCGGGACTACTTCTTACTTACAATGAGCAGTTCTTC
TRBJ2-1 TRBV19 . . CASSIGGHSYNEQFF TGTGCCAGTAGTATAGGGGGCCACTCCTACAATGAGCAGTTCTTC
TRBJ2-2 TRBV7-2 . . CARDKSGTGELFF TGTGCCAGGGACAAATCGGGAACCGGGGAGCTGTTTTTT
TRBJ1-4 TRBV28 . TRBD1 CASRVTGVVEKLFF TGTGCCAGCAGGGTGACAGGGGTTGTTGAAAAACTGTTTTTT
TRBJ2-2 TRBV27 medium-sized TRBD1 CASSHADRETGELFF TGTGCCAGCAGTCACGCGGACAGGGAGACCGGGGAGCTGTTTTTT
TRBJ2-6 TRBV7-3 once . CASSSQGLTGANVLTF TGTGCCAGCAGCTCACAGGGACTCACTGGGGCCAACGTCCTGACTTTC
TRBJ2-7 TRBV5-8 . TRBD1 CASSLRTGGSYEQYF TGTGCCAGCAGCCTTAGGACAGGGGGCTCCTACGAGCAGTACTTC
TRBJ1-1 TRBV30 . . CAWRGTSTNTEAFF TGTGCCTGGAGGGGGACCTCCACGAACACTGAAGCTTTCTTT
TRBJ1-5 TRBV3-1/TRBV3-2 . . CASSQNFRGQPQHF TGTGCCAGCAGCCAAAACTTCAGGGGTCAGCCCCAGCATTTT
TRBJ1-5 TRBV10-3 few . CAISGPNQPQHF TGTGCCATCAGTGGCCCGAATCAGCCCCAGCATTTT
TRBJ2-3 TRBV10-2 . TRBD2 CASKLAGEPSAQYF TGCGCCAGCAAGCTAGCGGGGGAGCCGTCGGCGCAGTATTTT
TRBJ2-6 TRBV7-3 . TRBD1 CASSRSGQGSGANVLTF TGTGCCAGCAGCCGTTCGGGACAGGGGTCTGGGGCCAACGTCCTGACTTTC
TRBJ2-1 TRBV5-1 . TRBD2 CASSPAHSGGFYNEQFF TGCGCCAGCAGCCCGGCCCATAGCGGGGGATTCTACAATGAGCAGTTCTTC
TRBJ1-5 TRBV6-5 . . CALYGGGNQPQHF TGTGCCCTGTACGGGGGAGGCAATCAGCCCCAGCATTTT
TRBJ1-1 TRBV7-3 once TRBD1 CASSSTGRTTEAFF TGTGCCAGCAGCTCGACAGGGAGGACCACTGAAGCTTTCTTT
TRBJ1-5 TRBV19 . . CASSIFNSNQPQHF TGTGCCAGTAGTATCTTCAATAGCAATCAGCCCCAGCATTTT
TRBJ2-7 TRBV4-2 . TRBD1 CASSQEGLQGGYEQYF TGTGCCAGCAGCCAAGAAGGATTACAGGGGGGCTACGAGCAGTACTTC
TRBJ1-3 TRBV5-4 few . CASSLEGSRNTIYF TGTGCCAGCAGCTTGGAGGGTTCGCGAAACACCATATATTTT
TRBJ1-1 TRBV19 . TRBD1 CASETTGLNTEAFF TGTGCCAGTGAAACGACAGGGCTGAACACTGAAGCTTTCTTT
TRBJ2-1 TRBV9 . TRBD2 CASSVAGLAGGQQQFF TGTGCCAGCAGCGTAGCTGGACTAGCGGGGGGACAACAGCAGTTCTTC
TRBJ2-3 TRBV10-3 . . CAISDLDTQYF TGTGCCATCAGTGACCTAGATACGCAGTATTTT
TRBJ2-1 TRBV12-3/TRBV12-4 . TRBD1 CASSRQGEQFF TGTGCCAGCAGTAGACAGGGTGAGCAGTTCTTC
TRBJ1-6 TRBV19 . . CASSMAGSLNSPLHF TGTGCCAGTAGCATGGCGGGGAGCTTGAATTCACCCCTCCACTTT
TRBJ2-7 TRBV6-5 . . CASTPADYEQYF TGTGCCAGCACCCCCGCCGACTACGAGCAGTACTTC
TRBJ2-1 TRBV11-3 . TRBD2 CASSLLAGTPGEQFF TGTGCCAGCAGCTTACTAGCGGGGACGCCGGGGGAGCAGTTCTTC
TRBJ1-2 TRBV3-1/TRBV3-2 . . CASSPNLGAYGYTF TGTGCCAGCAGCCCAAATTTGGGAGCGTATGGCTACACCTTC
TRBJ2-5 TRBV5-4 . TRBD1 CASSLALGTGEQETQYF TGTGCCAGCAGCTTGGCCCTAGGGACAGGGGAACAAGAGACCCAGTACTTC
TRBJ1-5 TRBV3-1/TRBV3-2 . TRBD1 CASSLGQGNQPQHF TGTGCCAGCAGCCTGGGACAGGGCAATCAGCCCCAGCATTTT
TRBJ2-3 TRBV27 . . CASSYTKTSTDTQYF TGTGCCAGCAGTTATACTAAGACTAGCACAGATACGCAGTATTTT
TRBJ1-2 TRBV7-2 . TRBD1 CASSLRRPGQGDSYGYTF TGTGCCAGCAGCTTAAGGCGGCCGGGACAGGGGGACAGTTATGGCTACACCTTC
TRBJ2-3 TRBV7-8 once TRBD2 CASSRDYGDTQYF TGTGCCAGCAGCCGGGACTACGGGGATACGCAGTATTTT
TRBJ1-2 TRBV5-6 . . CASRRPGRAGYTF TGTGCCAGCAGACGACCTGGACGGGCAGGCTACACCTTC
TRBJ1-1 TRBV2 . TRBD1 CASSWTGRGTEAFF TGTGCCAGCAGTTGGACAGGGAGGGGGACTGAAGCTTTCTTT
TRBJ1-2 TRBV14 once . CASSPLASVPNYGYTF TGTGCCAGCAGCCCCCTGGCATCGGTTCCCAACTATGGCTACACCTTC
TRBJ2-3 TRBV5-1 . . CASSTRTASTDTQYF TGCGCCAGCAGCACCCGGACAGCCAGCACAGATACGCAGTATTTT
TRBJ2-7 TRBV7-8 . . CASSPSGKGTYEQYF TGTGCCAGCAGCCCTTCAGGGAAGGGGACCTACGAGCAGTACTTC
TRBJ1-3 TRBV6-5 once TRBD1 CASSYSGQGTGNTIYF TGTGCCAGCAGTTACTCCGGACAGGGGACTGGAAACACCATATATTTT
TRBJ2-7 TRBV6-5 . . CASSRPRVGEQYF TGTGCCAGCAGTCGCCCGCGGGTGGGCGAGCAGTACTTC
TRBJ2-7 TRBV12-3/TRBV12-4 few . CASSFAQGREQYF TGTGCCAGCAGTTTCGCACAAGGTCGCGAGCAGTACTTC
TRBJ2-3 TRBV11-3 . TRBD1 CASSSGGGTDTQYF TGTGCCAGCAGCTCAGGGGGAGGCACAGATACGCAGTATTTT
TRBJ1-3 TRBV29-1 . . CSVGGAEGYENTIYF TGCAGCGTTGGGGGAGCGGAGGGGTACGAAAACACCATATATTTT
TRBJ2-3 TRBV7-3 few . CASSSLGQSTDTQYF TGTGCCAGCAGCTCGCTCGGACAAAGCACAGATACGCAGTATTTT
TRBJ2-7 TRBV2 . . CASTRDSANEQYF TGTGCCAGTACCCGGGACTCCGCGAACGAGCAGTACTTC
TRBJ2-1 TRBV6-5 . TRBD2 CASSYTSGGASDEQFF TGTGCCAGCAGTTACACAAGCGGGGGGGCCAGCGATGAGCAGTTCTTC
TRBJ2-3 TRBV6-2/TRBV6-3 . . CASSYRGSGTQYF TGTGCCAGCAGTTACAGGGGATCGGGTACGCAGTATTTT
TRBJ1-5 TRBV15 . . CATSTDTTALNQPQHF TGTGCCACCAGCACGGACACCACGGCCCTCAATCAGCCCCAGCATTTT
TRBJ1-2 TRBV5-1 . . CASSLWIGSNYGYTF TGCGCCAGCAGCTTGTGGATAGGGTCTAACTATGGCTACACCTTC
TRBJ2-2 TRBV7-8 . . CASSLLPNTGELFF TGTGCCAGCAGCTTACTCCCTAACACCGGGGAGCTGTTTTTT
TRBJ1-1 TRBV18 . . CASSPLDKNTEAFF TGTGCCAGCTCACCCCTGGACAAAAACACTGAAGCTTTCTTT
TRBJ1-3 TRBV5-1 once . CASSLATGFSGNTIYF TGCGCCAGCAGCTTGGCCACAGGGTTCTCTGGAAACACCATATATTTT
TRBJ1-6 TRBV7-9 . . CASSLGGVNNSPLHF TGTGCCAGCAGCTTAGGGGGCGTCAATAATTCACCCCTCCACTTT
TRBJ2-7 TRBV14 few . CASSQSVRGGDEQYF TGTGCCAGCAGCCAATCGGTGAGGGGTGGCGACGAGCAGTACTTC